This T cell receptor beta chain was sequenced during a study of T cells in Graves' hyperthyroidism and ophthalmopathy. This clonotype has ten or more counts. TCR beta CDR3 regions were amplified from RNA. RT-PCR in the first round (using the HTBI primer set) targeted the TCR CDR3. Each CDR3 protein gets one entry after TCRdb re-called the multiplex PCR reads with MiXCR. The sample has under 800,000 distinct CDR3 sequences; roughly 15% are singletons. The V and J ends lost 3 bases and 6 bases, in that order; junction bases with no gene match: 15. In germline, CDR1 is MDHEN, CDR2 SYDVKM. The CDR3 has 17 amino acids.

J is TRBJ2-3 and V is TRBV28, with TRBD1 matching 7 bases. The sequenced material came from blood. The clonotype originates from a woman between 18 and 29 years old with Graves' hyperthyroidism. Written as DNA, the CDR3 is TGTGCCAGCAGTTTGGCCGGGGCAGGGCCCAGGGGGGATACGCAGTATTTT. Translated: CASSLAGAGPRGDTQYF.